This T cell receptor beta chain was retrieved from a study of cytomegalovirus exposure and HLA in healthy donors. The study's findings and limits: The study found most TCR sequences rare, yet found some public TCRs in many donors. An apparent linkage of common viral pathogens to several of the most significant clusters emerged in a later analysis.

Researchers ran the PCR with 60 Vbeta and 13 Jbeta primers. Clones were sequenced by immunoSEQ multiplex PCR, and TCRdb holds only the in-frame ones, with some missing. The sample totals 180,000 or so clones; its top ten clones hold around 0.79%. In germline, CDR1 is ENHRY, CDR2 SYGVKD. CDR3 size: 16 residues. V was pared by 10 bases and J by 1 base, with 20 bases between. Turning to this clone: As yet, its antigen is unknown.

The sequence was obtained from a woman between 18 and 29 years old in good health and CMV-seropositive. Material for sequencing was PBMCs. The chain carries TRBV10-3 and TRBJ2-1; D possibly corresponds to TRBD2 (7 bases). The CDR3 DNA reads TGTGCCACGAAGGGAGAGGGGAGGGGGTCCTACAATGAGCAGTTCTTC. This encodes CATKGEGRGSYNEQFF.